The 29 T cell receptor beta chains in this list originate from one sample, sequenced in a study of blood T cell repertoires in COVID-19. Assay used: immunoSEQ multiplex PCR; TCRdb lists only in-frame clones, some missing. This sample has 150,000 to 200,000 clones, with approximately 86% found just once. Sample: peripheral blood. These receptors came from a woman of 80 years or more in a cohort sampled during active or convalescent COVID-19.

The chain couples TRBV28 to TRBJ1-4; D possibly corresponds to TRBD1 (6 bases). The CDR3 consists of 15 residues. Germline-derived CDR1 and CDR2 are MDHEN and SYDVKM. With 8 bases removed from V and 4 bases from J, the gap between germline ends came to 17 bases. The CDR3 region has the DNA TGTGCCAGCCTACTCGGGGGGGCGGGTAATGAAAAACTGTTTTTT. Amino acids: CASLLGGAGNEKLFF.

The chain recombines TRBV10-2 with TRBJ1-2; TRBD1 aligns across 8 bases. CDR3 length: 13 amino acids. Per the germline V gene, CDR1 is WSHSY and CDR2 is SAAADI. The V segment lost 6 bases and the J segment 7 bases; nucleotides outside the gene matches: 7. CDR3 sequence reads: CASSLTGGGGYTF. Here the CDR3 DNA reads TGCGCCAGCAGCCTAACAGGGGGTGGTGGCTACACCTTC.

The chain links TRBV24-1 to TRBJ2-3, with 9 bases identical to TRBD1. Germline assignment: CDR1 KGHDR and CDR2 SFDVKD. V trimming: 2 bases; J trimming: 2 bases; junction bases outside the gene matches: 10. This CDR3 has 18 residues. CDR3 protein: CATSDSFTGTGFTDTQYF. The CDR3 DNA reads TGTGCCACCAGTGATTCATTTACCGGGACAGGGTTCACAGATACGCAGTATTTT.

The count of this clone is one. The CDR3 region is CASSPGTSGVFTDTQYF. Written as DNA, the CDR3 is TGTGCCAGCAGTCCCGGGACTAGCGGGGTATTCACAGATACGCAGTATTTT. The chain joins TRBV27 to TRBJ2-3, with 13 bases matching TRBD2. Looked up from germline, CDR1 is MNHEY and CDR2 is SMNVEV (reference sequence). The CDR3 spans 17 residues. With V trimmed by 5 bases and J by 2 bases, 7 bases remained unmatched.

J is TRBJ1-5 and V is TRBV24-1; D not certain. Germline CDR1 is KGHDR and CDR2 is SFDVKD. Trimming left V 1 base short and J 8 bases short, with 11 bases between. This CDR3 comprises 14 residues. CDR3 loop: CATSDFGEWKPQHF. The CDR3, as DNA: TGTGCCACCAGTGATTTCGGGGAGTGGAAGCCCCAGCATTTT.

This chain joins TRBV2 and TRBJ1-2; TRBD1 agrees at 9 bases. V lost 4 bases to trimming and J lost 8 bases; unmatched junction nucleotides: 17. CDR3 length: 17 amino acids. Germline loops: CDR1 SNHLY, CDR2 FYNNEI. The CDR3 DNA is TGTGCCAGCAGTGGAGAGGGACAGGGAGGGGGGCTTGGAGGCTACACCTTC. Its protein is CASSGEGQGGGLGGYTF.

In its sample, this clone was seen once. The same CDR3 arises from other DNA sequences in this sample as well. This rearrangement joins TRBV24-1 to TRBJ1-2, with D unclear. With 3 bases removed from V and 5 bases from J, the gap between germline ends came to 3 bases. Germline V CDR1 and CDR2: KGHDR, SFDVKD. The CDR3 has 11 residues. CDR3 residues: CATSDPYGYTF. CDR3 nucleotides: TGTGCCACCAGTGATCCGTATGGCTACACCTTC.

This rearrangement joins TRBV19 to TRBJ2-5, with 8 bases that match TRBD2. CDR3 length equals 16 residues. From germline, CDR1 is LNHDA and CDR2 SQIVND (reference sequence). Trimming took 3 bases from V and 5 from J; bases not matched to a gene: 11. Here the CDR3 reads CASSIGGAGARETQYF. The CDR3 DNA reads as TGTGCCAGTAGTATCGGGGGAGCGGGGGCCCGCGAGACCCAGTACTTC.

J is TRBJ2-3 and V is TRBV2, with unresolved D. The germline gives CDR1 SNHLY, CDR2 FYNNEI. V was pared by 1 base and J by 1 base, with 6 bases between. This CDR3 comprises 14 residues. The CDR3 sequence is CASSEVTRTDTQYF. In DNA form, the CDR3 reads TGTGCCAGCAGTGAAGTAACACGCACAGATACGCAGTATTTT. Combining the CDR3 with reference TRBV2 and TRBJ2-3 gives the whole variable domain EPEVTQTPSHQVTQMGQEVILRCVPISNHLYFYWYRQILGQKVEFLVSFYNNEISEKSEIFDDQFSVERPDGSNFTLKIRSTKLEDSAMYFCASSEVTRTDTQYFGPGTRLTVL.

The V and J genes are TRBV4-2 and TRBJ1-5; 8 bases are a match to TRBD1. This CDR3 has 16 amino acids. The V and J ends lost 0 bases and 6 bases, in that order; junction bases with no gene match: 7. Germline loops: CDR1 LGHNA, CDR2 YNFKEQ. CDR3 protein: CASSQETGATAQPQHF. DNA of the CDR3: TGTGCCAGCAGCCAAGAGACAGGGGCGACCGCTCAGCCCCAGCATTTT.

This clone was detected only a few times. V and J are TRBV24-1 and TRBJ2-1; TRBD2 might be the D (6 bases). CDR1 and CDR2 (germline): KGHDR, SFDVKD. The length of the CDR3 is 15 residues. Trimming shortened V by 3 bases and J by 10 bases, and 18 bases separated the two germline ends. CDR3 DNA sequence: TGTGCCACCAGTGATGGTCTAGCGAGAGCTTGGGAGCAGTTCTTC. Residues: CATSDGLARAWEQFF.

The gene calls are TRBV7-2 and TRBJ2-2, with D possibly TRBD1 on 5 matching bases. This CDR3 has 16 amino acids. Between the trimmed V and J ends, which lost 1 base and 4 bases, there was a span of 13 bases. Per the germline V gene, CDR1 is SGHTA and CDR2 is FQGNSA. In DNA, the CDR3 is TGTGCCAGCAGCTTAGAGGGGTCAGGAGTCACCGGGGAGCTGTTTTTT. It yields the protein CASSLEGSGVTGELFF. Full variable domain (outside the CDR3, taken from reference TRBV7-2 and TRBJ2-2): GAGVSQSPSNKVTEKGKDVELRCDPISGHTALYWYRQSLGQGLEFLIYFQGNSAPDKSGLPSDRFSAERTGGSVSTLTIQRTQQEDSAVYLCASSLEGSGVTGELFFGEGSRLTVL.

The chain couples TRBV2 to TRBJ2-7, with D perhaps TRBD1 (9 bases). Germline V lookup: CDR1 SNHLY, CDR2 FYNNEI. CDR3 length equals 18 residues. V lost 6 bases, J lost 4 bases, and 28 bases lay in between. CDR3 sequence reads: CASSSPGGDRVRSYEQYV. CDR3 DNA: TGTGCCAGCAGCAGTCCCGGGGGGGACAGGGTAAGGTCGTACGAGCAGTACGTC.

This clone was found once. The chain combines TRBV4-3 with TRBJ2-5, with TRBD2 matching 7 bases. J was trimmed by 1 base and V by 4 bases; bases with no gene match: 6. Germline V CDR1 and CDR2: LGHNA, YSLEER. The CDR3 extends over 15 amino acids. The CDR3 sequence is CASSREGLSQETQYF. In nucleotides, the CDR3 is TGCGCCAGCAGCCGCGAGGGACTAAGCCAAGAGACCCAGTACTTC.

As DNA, the CDR3 is TGCGCCAGCAGCAGCGGACAGGGAAGCTATTGGAACTATGGCTACACCTTC. It encodes CASSSGQGSYWNYGYTF. V is TRBV5-1 and J is TRBJ1-2; 8 bases fit TRBD1. Germline CDR1 reads SGHRS; CDR2 reads YFSETQ. The V and J ends lost 4 bases and 2 bases, in that order; junction bases with no gene match: 13. CDR3 length equals 17 residues.

This clone is a singleton in its sample. The rearrangement links TRBV11-2 to TRBJ2-7; D is unclear. Germline V gene lookup returns CDR1 SGHAT and CDR2 FQNNGV. The CDR3 loop spans 12 amino acids. The ends were cut back, 1 base at V and 4 bases at J, with 5 bases in the middle. Here the CDR3 reads CASSLGAYEQYF. The CDR3 DNA is TGTGCCAGCAGCTTAGGGGCGTACGAGCAGTACTTC.

This sequence joins TRBV6-2 or TRBV6-3 and TRBJ2-1; 7 bases fit TRBD1. J lost 12 bases, V lost 0 bases, and 17 bases had no gene match. CDR1 is MNHEY, CDR2 SVGEGT, per germline. The CDR3 is made up of 17 amino acids. The CDR3 nucleotides are TGTGCCAGCAGTTACTCTTTACGAGGACAGGCGACAGGCGGGCAGTTCTTC. Translating it yields CASSYSLRGQATGGQFF.

This chain connects TRBV5-1 to TRBJ1-1, with 8 bases matching TRBD1. Losses at the gene ends were 8 bases for V and 0 bases for J; bases not matched to a gene: 6. CDR1 and CDR2 (germline): SGHRS, YFSETQ. This CDR3 has 14 amino acids. CDR3: CASSQGELNTEAFF. In nucleotides, the CDR3 is TGCGCCAGTTCACAGGGGGAACTGAACACTGAAGCTTTCTTT.

The CDR3 spells CSASSGEGQPQHF. CDR3 DNA sequence: TGCAGTGCTAGTAGCGGGGAGGGTCAGCCCCAGCATTTT. V gene TRBV20-1 combines with J gene TRBJ1-5; D not certain. CDR3 size: 13 residues. The germline V and J ends were trimmed by 3 bases and 6 bases, with 12 bases remaining between them. Looked up from germline, CDR1 is DFQATT and CDR2 is SNEGSKA (reference sequence).

J is TRBJ1-1 and V is TRBV5-1; 8 bases fit TRBD1. The CDR3 has 15 residues. After removal of 4 bases from V and 1 base from J, the junction contained 6 bases not matched to a gene. Looked up from germline, CDR1 is SGHRS and CDR2 is YFSETQ. CDR3 region: CASSPGDRSNTEAFF. The CDR3 DNA reads TGCGCCAGCAGCCCGGGGGACAGGTCGAACACTGAAGCTTTCTTT. Variable domain in full (rest from reference TRBV5-1 and TRBJ1-1): KAGVTQTPRYLIKTRGQQVTLSCSPISGHRSVSWYQQTPGQGLQFLFEYFSETQRNKGNFPGRFSGRQFSNSRSEMNVSTLELGDSALYLCASSPGDRSNTEAFFGQGTRLTVV.

The genes are TRBV5-1 and TRBJ2-5; the D is unclear. This CDR3 region has 15 residues. Germline assignment: CDR1 SGHRS and CDR2 YFSETQ. Trimming left V 7 bases short and J 1 base short, with 17 bases between. The CDR3 DNA is TGCGCCAGCGACTCCGGGTCAATAGTCCAAGAGACCCAGTACTTC. Translation gives CASDSGSIVQETQYF.

This clone appeared a single time. CDR3 protein: CASSPPGSSGLNTEAFF. CDR3 DNA sequence: TGTGCCAGCTCACCACCGGGGTCGTCGGGGTTGAACACTGAAGCTTTCTTT. This chain links TRBV18 with TRBJ1-1; D unclear. This CDR3 is built from 17 residues. Germline CDR1 is KGHSH and CDR2 is LQKENI. V was shortened by 0 bases and J by 0 bases, with 14 bases between the two germline ends.

The chain employs TRBV6-1 and TRBJ1-1; TRBD1 aligns across 7 bases. V trimming: 1 base; J trimming: 1 base; junction bases outside the gene matches: 0. Per the germline V gene, CDR1 is MNHNS and CDR2 is SASEGT. The CDR3 runs to 14 residues. CDR3 loop: CASSEGQGNTEAFF. CDR3 DNA: TGTGCCAGCAGTGAAGGACAGGGGAACACTGAAGCTTTCTTT.

This chain's CDR3 is CASSSPGVNQPQHF. The CDR3 DNA is TGTGCCAGCAGCTCCCCAGGGGTAAATCAGCCCCAGCATTTT. The chain carries TRBV7-8 and TRBJ1-5; TRBD1 is a possible D gene (6 bases). Germline assignment: CDR1 SGHVS and CDR2 FQNEAQ. Trimming took off 4 bases at V and 4 bases at J, with 11 bases between the two ends. This CDR3 contains 14 residues.

The genes are TRBV11-2 and TRBJ1-4, with TRBD1 matching 8 bases. Per the germline V gene, CDR1 is SGHAT and CDR2 is FQNNGV. The CDR3 extends over 15 amino acids. J was trimmed by 8 bases and V by 6 bases; bases with no gene match: 11. CDR3 region: CASRPPDRVDEKLFF. CDR3 nucleotides: TGTGCCAGCAGACCGCCGGACAGGGTAGACGAAAAACTGTTTTTT.

The rearrangement links TRBV5-4 to TRBJ2-5; TRBD1 might be the D (5 bases). The CDR3 length is 14 residues. CDR1 is SGHNT and CDR2 is YYREEE in the germline V gene (reference sequence). The V end was cut by 4 bases, the J end by 3 bases, with 13 bases between. The CDR3: CASSIQVDEETQYF. The CDR3 nucleotides are TGTGCCAGCAGCATACAGGTGGATGAAGAGACCCAGTACTTC.

This rearrangement joins TRBV30 to TRBJ2-3, with 8 bases that match TRBD2. CDR3 length: 15 amino acids. Looked up from germline, CDR1 is GTSNPN and CDR2 is SVGIG (reference sequence). The V gene end was trimmed by 0 bases and the J gene end by 6 bases; junction bases not matched to a gene: 8. CDR3 DNA sequence: TGTGCCTGGAGTGTAAGCGGGAGAGCAAAGGATACGCAGTATTTT. It encodes CAWSVSGRAKDTQYF.

The genes are TRBV7-2 and TRBJ2-7; the D gene is possibly TRBD2 (6 bases). Germline V CDR1 and CDR2: SGHTA, FQGNSA. V lost 1 base, J lost 6 bases, and 7 bases lay in between. This CDR3 region has 12 residues. The CDR3 loop reads CASSLGGVEQYF. DNA for the CDR3: TGTGCCAGCAGCTTAGGGGGGGTCGAGCAGTACTTC.

This clone was detected many times. V is TRBV5-1 and J is TRBJ1-1; perhaps TRBD1 as D (5 bases). CDR1 SGHRS and CDR2 YFSETQ come from the germline V gene. Trimming removed 3 bases from V and 3 bases from J, with 21 bases in between. The CDR3 loop spans 17 amino acids. Here the CDR3 DNA reads TGCGCCAGCAGCTCAGCTTCCGGGACTCTGGGGTACACTGAAGCTTTCTTT. Amino acid sequence: CASSSASGTLGYTEAFF.